This TCR beta chain was identified during a study of blood T cells in healthy people across ages. From germline, CDR1 is SGHKS and CDR2 YYEKEE (reference sequence). The CDR3 totals 15 residues. Study-level points and caveats: There was no known CMV status for donors, so expanded clonotype changes were possibly confounded. Naive and antigen-experienced cells could not be conclusively compared, given unsorted PBMCs. Per million T cells, TCR beta diversity dropped roughly linearly as age increased.

With regard to this clonotype: The antigen remains undetermined. At one of its ends the junction is not consistent with the germline gene, which may arise from a read error.

Primed by a sample-barcoded 5' primer and a J-beta primer mix, a second PCR proceeded for 7 to 11 cycles. Any given sample supplied a minimum of 2.5 million CDR3-containing paired-end reads. Each CDR3 protein gets one entry after TCRdb re-called the 5' RACE reads with MiXCR. Here the sample spans about 680,000 distinct CDR3 sequences, approximately 49% being singletons. The V and J genes are TRBV5-5 and TRBJ2-1, with unresolved D. The clonotype was recovered from a woman aged 60-70 years in good health. The sequencing input was blood. The CDR3 loop is CTSSLDSQSNNEQFF. CDR3 bases: TGTACCAGCAGCTTGGATAGCCAATCCAACAATGAGCAGTTCTTC.